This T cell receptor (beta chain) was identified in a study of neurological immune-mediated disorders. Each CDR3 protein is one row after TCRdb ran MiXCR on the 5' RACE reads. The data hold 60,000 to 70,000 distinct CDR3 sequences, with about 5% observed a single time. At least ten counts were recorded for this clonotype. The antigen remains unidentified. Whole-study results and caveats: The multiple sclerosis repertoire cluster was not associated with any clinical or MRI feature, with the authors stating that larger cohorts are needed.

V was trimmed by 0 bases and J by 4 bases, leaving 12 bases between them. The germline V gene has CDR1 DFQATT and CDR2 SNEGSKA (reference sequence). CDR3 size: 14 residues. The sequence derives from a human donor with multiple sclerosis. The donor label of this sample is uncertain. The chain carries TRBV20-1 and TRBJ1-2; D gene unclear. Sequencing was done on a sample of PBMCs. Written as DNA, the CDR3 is TGCAGTGCTAGAGATAGGGCAATGGGCTATGGCTACACCTTC. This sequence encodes CSARDRAMGYGYTF.